The 3 T cell receptor beta chains below were found in one sample sequenced in a study of T cells in Graves' hyperthyroidism and ophthalmopathy. Amplification yielded TCR beta CDR3 regions, with RNA transcripts as the source. HTBI primers were employed in a first-round RT-PCR of the TCR CDR3. TCRdb called the multiplex PCR reads again in MiXCR, with one record for every CDR3 protein. In the table there are 350,000 to 400,000 distinct CDR3 sequences, around 20% of which are singletons. The sample consisted of blood. These receptors originate from a man aged 18 to 29 with Graves' ophthalmopathy.

This clonotype came up many times. V gene TRBV20-1 combines with J gene TRBJ2-7, with TRBD2 identical over 13 bases. Germline V lookup: CDR1 DFQATT, CDR2 SNEGSKA (reference sequence). The CDR3 loop spans 15 amino acids. The junction had 8 bases not matched to a gene; V was cut back by 5 bases and J by 4 bases. The CDR3 protein is CSAPALTSGGYEQYF. DNA of the CDR3: TGCAGTGCTCCAGCCCTGACTAGCGGGGGGTACGAGCAGTACTTC.

This clonotype appeared a few times. The chain joins TRBV16 to TRBJ2-3; unclear D gene. V was cut by 3 bases and J by 0 bases, with 4 bases left in between. The CDR3 runs 13 residues. Germline V gene lookup returns CDR1 KGHSY and CDR2 FQNENV. The CDR3 DNA reads as TGTGCCAGCAGCCACAGTAGCACAGATACGCAGTATTTT. This codes for CASSHSSTDTQYF.

The genes are TRBV20-1 and TRBJ2-7; D remains unclear. Germline V CDR1 and CDR2: DFQATT, SNEGSKA (reference sequence). V was cut by 4 bases and J by 6 bases, with 16 bases left in between. The CDR3 runs 13 residues. In DNA form, the CDR3 reads TGCAGTGCTATAACCGGTGGGGTCAGCGAGCAGTACTTC. As protein: CSAITGGVSEQYF.